The clone carrying this T cell receptor beta chain turned up a few times. The entry originates in a study of blood T cell repertoires in COVID-19. TCRdb's copy holds only in-frame clones and misses some; the assay was immunoSEQ multiplex PCR. The data show 80,000 to 100,000 clones, about nine tenths seen once. Sequencing was performed on peripheral blood. The sequence was collected from a man between 50 and 59 years old with acute or convalescent COVID-19.

The CDR3 sequence: CASSLPDSYEQYF. As DNA, the CDR3 is TGTGCCAGCAGCTTGCCAGATTCCTACGAGCAGTACTTC. The chain joins TRBV5-4 to TRBJ2-7; no clear D gene. Looked up from germline, CDR1 is SGHNT and CDR2 is YYREEE (reference sequence). With 1 base removed from V and 1 base from J, the gap between germline ends came to 6 bases. The CDR3 is 13 amino acids.